This T cell receptor beta chain was profiled in a study of T cell repertoires in cytomegalovirus infection. TCRdb re-derived calls from the reads in MiXCR, one entry per CDR3 protein. Here the sample spans around 290,000 distinct CDR3 sequences, 20% to 30% being singletons. This CDR3 comprises 15 residues. The V and J ends lost 3 bases and 3 bases, in that order; junction bases with no gene match: 2. Germline V gene sequence: CDR1 ENHRY, CDR2 SYGVKD. The sequence was obtained from a human donor in good health (CMV status not recorded). Some clones in this sample may be carry-over from other donors' samples. The rearrangement uses TRBV10-3 and TRBJ2-7; 13 positions agree with TRBD2. The material sequenced was PBMCs. CDR3: CAISEGTSGVYEQYF. In nucleotides, the CDR3 is TGTGCCATCAGTGAAGGGACTAGCGGGGTCTACGAGCAGTACTTC.